One and the same sample provided the 32 T cell receptor beta chains below, sequenced in a study of blood T cell repertoires in COVID-19. Here immunoSEQ multiplex PCR was the method, and the copy in TCRdb shows in-frame clones only, minus some. The sample includes around 72,000 clones, about four fifths seen only once; the top ten take approximately 22%. Material: peripheral blood. These receptors came from an older woman with acute or convalescent COVID-19.

V and J are TRBV15 and TRBJ2-3; perhaps TRBD1 as D (5 bases). The germline V gene has CDR1 LNHNV and CDR2 YYDKDF (reference sequence). The CDR3 loop spans 16 amino acids. With 1 base removed from V and 2 bases from J, the gap between germline ends came to 13 bases. CDR3 DNA sequence: TGTGCCACCAGCAGAGGTCCTAGGGGCCTCACAGATACGCAGTATTTT. Its protein is CATSRGPRGLTDTQYF.

J is TRBJ1-3 and V is TRBV3-1 (or the pseudogene TRBV3-2); 10 bases align to TRBD1. V trimming: 1 base; J trimming: 4 bases; junction bases outside the gene matches: 10. Per germline, CDR1 LGHDT and CDR2 YNNKEL (reference sequence). This CDR3 is built from 18 residues. The CDR3 reads CASSQGVPGQGFGNTIYF. CDR3 DNA: TGTGCCAGCAGCCAAGGAGTTCCGGGACAGGGGTTCGGAAACACCATATATTTT.

In its sample, this clone was seen once. The J gene is TRBJ1-1, the V gene TRBV6-2 or TRBV6-3; D is undetermined. CDR3 size: 16 residues. Germline CDR1 reads MNHEY; CDR2 reads SVGEGT. Trimming removed 0 bases at V and 1 base at J, with 12 bases between. In DNA, the CDR3 is TGTGCCAGCAGTTACTCGAGTAATCTCGGGAACACTGAAGCTTTCTTT. Amino acids: CASSYSSNLGNTEAFF.

This rearrangement joins TRBV3-1 (or the pseudogene TRBV3-2) to TRBJ1-6; TRBD1 might be the D (6 bases). This CDR3 is 13 amino acids long. The V and J ends lost 9 bases and 8 bases respectively, with 14 bases between them. Per germline, CDR1 LGHDT and CDR2 YNNKEL (reference sequence). CDR3 protein: CARQGFSDSPLHF. The CDR3 DNA is TGTGCCAGACAGGGTTTTAGTGATTCACCCCTCCACTTT.

The V call is TRBV9, the J call TRBJ2-1; 7 bases are shared with TRBD2. This CDR3 is built from 15 residues. The germline V gene encodes CDR1 SGDLS and CDR2 YYNGEE. Trimming cost V 0 bases and J 5 bases; bases outside gene matches: 5. CDR3 sequence (DNA): TGTGCCAGCAGCGTAGTAGCGGGTGATAACAATGAGCAGTTCTTC. This sequence encodes CASSVVAGDNNEQFF.

The genes are TRBV19 and TRBJ2-3, with TRBD2 matching 9 bases. Germline CDR1 LNHDA, CDR2 SQIVND (reference sequence). V trimming: 5 bases; J trimming: 0 bases; junction bases outside the gene matches: 6. CDR3 length: 16 residues. In nucleotides, the CDR3 is TGTGCCAGTAGTCCAATAGCGGGAGCCAGCACAGATACGCAGTATTTT. Translating gives CASSPIAGASTDTQYF.

The CDR3 bases are TGTGCCAGCAGTCAACCGGGACTAAATTACGAGCAGTACTTC. It codes for CASSQPGLNYEQYF. This sequence joins TRBV28 and TRBJ2-7; 7 bases map to TRBD2. CDR1 is MDHEN, CDR2 SYDVKM, per germline. The CDR3 consists of 14 residues. V gave up 5 bases and J gave up 4 bases; unmatched junction bases: 8.

This clone has more than one count but fewer than ten. This chain joins TRBV5-1 and TRBJ2-3; D ambiguous. This CDR3 is 12 amino acids long. The V end lost 4 bases, the J end lost 6 bases, and 9 bases lay between the germline ends. The germline V gene has CDR1 SGHRS and CDR2 YFSETQ. The CDR3 DNA reads as TGCGCCAGCAGCCCCCTTTTCGATACGCAGTATTTT. Protein product: CASSPLFDTQYF.

This chain joins TRBV9 and TRBJ2-1; perhaps TRBD2 as D (5 bases). Germline CDR1 is SGDLS and CDR2 is YYNGEE. Deletions cut 0 bases from V and 2 bases from J, with 12 bases between. CDR3 size: 16 residues. The CDR3 here is CASSVGARLTYNEQFF. The CDR3, as DNA: TGTGCCAGCAGCGTAGGGGCGCGACTAACCTACAATGAGCAGTTCTTC.

J is TRBJ2-6 and V is TRBV29-1; TRBD1 agrees at 9 bases. The CDR3 contains 14 residues. Germline-derived CDR1 and CDR2 are SQVTM and ANQGSEA. With 6 bases clipped from V and 2 bases from J, the junction kept 2 bases outside the gene matches. The CDR3 is CSVGDRAGANVLTF. CDR3 DNA sequence: TGCAGCGTAGGGGACAGGGCTGGGGCCAACGTCCTGACTTTC.

This clone was counted a single time. V is TRBV10-1 and J is TRBJ2-7; D might be TRBD1 (5 bases). Looked up from germline, CDR1 is WNHNN and CDR2 is SYGVQD (reference sequence). The CDR3 is 14 amino acids. The germline V and J ends were trimmed by 3 bases and 2 bases, with 11 bases remaining between them. CDR3 residues: CASSEQAGAYEQYF. As DNA, the CDR3 is TGCGCCAGCAGTGAACAGGCCGGTGCCTACGAGCAGTACTTC.

The chain joins TRBV19 to TRBJ2-3, with D maybe TRBD2 (5 bases). CDR1 is LNHDA, CDR2 SQIVND, per germline (reference sequence). Trimming pared 5 bases from V and 4 bases from J, leaving 13 bases between. The CDR3 consists of 14 residues. Written as DNA, the CDR3 is TGTGCCAGTAGTTACCGGGATAAGGCAGATACGCAGTATTTT. Translation gives CASSYRDKADTQYF.

In DNA, the CDR3 is TGTGCCAGCAGTTACGTACAGGGTGAAGCTTTCTTT. The encoded protein is CASSYVQGEAFF. The chain joins TRBV6-2 or TRBV6-3 to TRBJ1-1, with D tentatively TRBD1 (6 bases). There are 12 residues in the CDR3. CDR1 and CDR2 (germline): MNHEY, SVGEGT. V was shortened by 2 bases and J by 7 bases, with 8 bases between the two germline ends.

The chain couples TRBV19 to TRBJ1-5; 9 bases fit TRBD1. The CDR3 totals 16 residues. J gave up 1 base and V 6 bases, and 7 bases lay outside the gene matches. CDR1 LNHDA and CDR2 SQIVND come from the germline V gene (reference sequence). CDR3 bases: TGTGCCAGTAGCGGACGACAGGGGGGAAGCAATCAGCCCCAGCATTTT. Its protein product is CASSGRQGGSNQPQHF.

In this sample, this clone turned up once. This chain links TRBV6-5 with TRBJ2-7, with D possibly TRBD2 on 6 matching bases. Trimming took off 11 bases at V and 2 bases at J, with 13 bases between the two ends. Germline V gene data show CDR1 as MNHEY and CDR2 as SVGAGI. The CDR3 length is 12 residues. The CDR3 here is CAGFGGTYEQYF. Here the CDR3 DNA reads TGTGCCGGTTTCGGGGGAACCTACGAGCAGTACTTC.

The V gene is TRBV7-8, the J gene TRBJ2-2; the D is unclear. V shed 5 bases and J shed 4 bases, with 8 bases lying between them. This CDR3 is built from 13 residues. Germline V gives CDR1 SGHVS, CDR2 FQNEAQ. CDR3 loop: CASSPGTTGELFF. In DNA form, the CDR3 reads TGTGCCAGCAGCCCGGGTACCACCGGGGAGCTGTTTTTT.

The chain employs TRBV28 and TRBJ2-2; 10 bases are a match to TRBD1. The CDR3 loop spans 15 amino acids. The V gene end was trimmed by 4 bases and the J gene end by 5 bases; junction bases not matched to a gene: 4. Germline-derived CDR1 and CDR2 are MDHEN and SYDVKM. The DNA of the CDR3 is TGTGCCAGCAGTTCGACAGGGGGCATGACCGGGGAGCTGTTTTTT. It is translated as CASSSTGGMTGELFF.

This clone was seen just once. This chain uses TRBV19 with TRBJ1-1; D possibly corresponds to TRBD1 (6 bases). This CDR3 has 17 residues. The ends were cut back, 3 bases at V and 0 bases at J, with 17 bases in the middle. Germline assignment: CDR1 LNHDA and CDR2 SQIVND (reference sequence). The DNA of the CDR3 is TGTGCCAGTAGTATGGGGGGGGGCCCCACTCTGAACACTGAAGCTTTCTTT. Translating it yields CASSMGGGPTLNTEAFF. The whole variable domain, filled in from reference TRBV19 and TRBJ1-1, reads DGGITQSPKYLFRKEGQNVTLSCEQNLNHDAMYWYRQDPGQGLRLIYYSQIVNDFQKGDIAEGYSVSREKKESFPLTVTSAQKNPTAFYLCASSMGGGPTLNTEAFFGQGTRLTVV.

This chain links TRBV9 with TRBJ2-1; possible D gene TRBD1, 5 bases. This CDR3 has 13 residues. Per germline, CDR1 SGDLS and CDR2 YYNGEE. V lost 5 bases and J lost 6, with 12 bases in between. CDR3 region: CASSLGVFNEQFF. CDR3 nucleotides: TGTGCCAGCAGTCTAGGGGTATTCAATGAGCAGTTCTTC.

This sequence joins TRBV18 and TRBJ2-1, with TRBD1 matching 9 bases. Germline CDR1 KGHSH, CDR2 LQKENI. V lost 4 bases, J lost 5 bases, and 6 bases stayed unmatched. This CDR3 spans 15 amino acids. The CDR3: CASSRTGTGHNEQFF. The CDR3 coding sequence is TGTGCCAGCTCACGGACCGGGACAGGGCACAATGAGCAGTTCTTC.

This CDR3 reads CASGLGGSGNTIYF. The DNA of the CDR3 is TGTGCTAGTGGTTTGGGAGGTTCTGGAAACACCATATATTTT. The chain uses TRBV12-5 and TRBJ1-3; D is undetermined. This CDR3 region has 14 residues. The germline CDR1 and CDR2 sequences are LGHNT and FRNRAP. V was trimmed by 1 base and J by 1 base, leaving 5 bases between them.

The chain has TRBV6-5 and TRBJ1-3, with 7 nucleotides matching TRBD1. Per the germline V gene, CDR1 is MNHEY and CDR2 is SVGAGI. V trimming: 5 bases; J trimming: 2 bases; junction bases outside the gene matches: 3. The CDR3 length is 14 residues. The CDR3 protein is CASSLQGTGNTIYF. In nucleotides, the CDR3 is TGTGCCAGCAGTCTACAGGGGACTGGAAACACCATATATTTT.

The J gene is TRBJ2-5, the V gene TRBV20-1; D is possibly TRBD1 (6 bases). Germline loops: CDR1 DFQATT, CDR2 SNEGSKA (reference sequence). Trimming removed 4 bases at V and 3 bases at J, with 6 bases between. The CDR3 sequence is 11 residues long. This CDR3 is CSANREETQYF. In DNA form, the CDR3 reads TGCAGTGCTAACAGGGAAGAGACCCAGTACTTC.

V gene TRBV28 combines with J gene TRBJ2-7; D may be TRBD2 (6 bases). The V and J ends lost 6 bases and 0 bases respectively, with 18 bases between them. This CDR3 spans 16 amino acids. CDR1 and CDR2 from the germline V gene are MDHEN and SYDVKM. Written as DNA, the CDR3 is TGTGCCAGCAGGACGTCCGGGACTGGAAGCTCCTACGAGCAGTACTTC. This translates into CASRTSGTGSSYEQYF.

At least ten counts were recorded for this clone. This chain uses TRBV5-8 with TRBJ2-7; D remains unclear. The CDR3 is made up of 11 amino acids. Trimming shortened V by 0 bases and J by 9 bases, and 7 bases separated the two germline ends. CDR1 and CDR2 (germline): SGHTS, YDEGEE. CDR3 region: CASSLGSTQYF. Here the CDR3 DNA reads TGTGCCAGCAGCTTGGGCAGTACGCAGTACTTC.

V and J are TRBV5-1 and TRBJ2-1; D gene unclear. Trimming took 5 bases from V and 2 from J, leaving 11 bases between them. CDR3 length equals 14 residues. Germline assignment: CDR1 SGHRS and CDR2 YFSETQ. The CDR3, as DNA: TGCGCCAGCAGTCACGGGTCCCCCTACAATGAGCAGTTCTTC. This sequence encodes CASSHGSPYNEQFF.

The V call is TRBV18, the J call TRBJ1-1; D ambiguous. The CDR3 is 13 residues long. V shed 5 bases and J shed 0 bases, with 7 bases lying between them. The germline V gene has CDR1 KGHSH and CDR2 LQKENI. The DNA for the CDR3 is TGTGCCAGCTCAGACTCACTGAACACTGAAGCTTTCTTT. This encodes CASSDSLNTEAFF.

This clone appeared a single time. The rearrangement links TRBV3-1 (or the pseudogene TRBV3-2) to TRBJ2-1; D is uncertain. The V gene lost 1 base and the J gene lost 8 bases, with 6 bases spanning the gap. In germline, CDR1 is LGHDT, CDR2 YNNKEL (reference sequence). The CDR3 is made up of 12 amino acids. The CDR3 DNA follows: TGTGCCAGCAGCCAAGCAGGATATGAGCAGTTCTTC. Translation gives CASSQAGYEQFF.

V is TRBV2 and J is TRBJ1-6; the D is unclear. CDR1 is SNHLY, CDR2 FYNNEI, per germline. Trimming left V 6 bases short and J 7 bases short, with 7 bases between. This CDR3 is 12 amino acids long. The CDR3 DNA follows: TGTGCCAGCAGCGGTCGGAATTCACCCCTCCACTTT. Its translation: CASSGRNSPLHF. Full variable domain (rest looked up from reference TRBV2 and TRBJ1-6): EPEVTQTPSHQVTQMGQEVILRCVPISNHLYFYWYRQILGQKVEFLVSFYNNEISEKSEIFDDQFSVERPDGSNFTLKIRSTKLEDSAMYFCASSGRNSPLHFGNGTRLTVT.

V is TRBV28 and J is TRBJ2-7; perhaps TRBD2 as D (6 bases). Germline V gene sequence: CDR1 MDHEN, CDR2 SYDVKM. The CDR3 has 13 amino acids. Trimming took 7 bases from V and 9 from J, leaving 19 bases between them. The CDR3 nucleotides are TGTGCCAGCAACGCTGGGACTTACTCTCGGCAGTACTTC. It yields the protein CASNAGTYSRQYF.

The chain employs TRBV5-1 and TRBJ1-2; D may be TRBD1 (6 bases). Germline assignment: CDR1 SGHRS and CDR2 YFSETQ. This CDR3 is 13 amino acids long. Trimming removed 5 bases at V and 4 bases at J, with 12 bases between. The DNA for the CDR3 is TGCGCCAGCAGACGCGAACAGGGCTATGGCTACACCTTC. It specifies CASRREQGYGYTF. Looking up the rest from reference TRBV5-1 and TRBJ1-2 gives the full variable domain: KAGVTQTPRYLIKTRGQQVTLSCSPISGHRSVSWYQQTPGQGLQFLFEYFSETQRNKGNFPGRFSGRQFSNSRSEMNVSTLELGDSALYLCASRREQGYGYTFGSGTRLTVV.

This clone showed up just once. The rearrangement links TRBV3-1 (or the pseudogene TRBV3-2) to TRBJ2-7, with D tentatively TRBD1 (6 bases). Trimming pared 3 bases from V and 3 bases from J, leaving 9 bases between. The CDR3 spans 13 residues. Per the germline V gene, CDR1 is LGHDT and CDR2 is YNNKEL (reference sequence). CDR3 protein: CASSQGHFYEQYF. The CDR3 coding sequence is TGTGCCAGCAGCCAGGGACACTTCTACGAGCAGTACTTC.